The T cell receptor beta chain under discussion was sequenced for a study of T cell changes during pregnancy in multiple sclerosis. Per the germline V gene, CDR1 is SGHRS and CDR2 is YFSETQ. J lost 5 bases, V lost 0 bases, and 8 bases had no gene match. This CDR3 has 16 amino acids. The method was immunoSEQ multiplex PCR; TCRdb's version includes in-frame clones alone and lacks a portion of them. Of approximately 35,000 clones listed, approximately 92% are singletons. The chain links TRBV5-1 to TRBJ2-7; 10 bases align to TRBD2. The clonotype was recovered from a female donor with multiple sclerosis, enrolled in a pregnancy study. The material sequenced was PBMCs (not recorded whether the cells were cultured). Here the CDR3 reads CASSLAPSGSINEQYF. The CDR3 nucleotides are TGCGCCAGCAGCTTGGCTCCTAGCGGGAGTATCAACGAGCAGTACTTC.